The next 28 T cell receptor beta chains were all read from a single sample in a study of regulatory T cells in long-lasting Graves disease. Described time point: newly diagnosed GD, antithyroid drugs for less than 3 months. From RNA extracted from PBMCs, the TCR library was made. Investigators prepared the TCR beta libraries by applying iRepertoire HTBI primers and Arm-PCR of CDR3 regions. Each CDR3 protein is one row after TCRdb ran MiXCR on the multiplex PCR reads. Here the sample spans about 620,000 distinct CDR3 sequences, about 16% being singletons. This sample was also put to use in a study of T cells in Graves' hyperthyroidism and ophthalmopathy.

The sequences come from peripheral blood mononuclear cells (PBMCs), collected at new diagnosis, from a patient treated with antithyroid drugs. The receptors come from a woman in her twenties or thirties with Graves disease.

V gene TRBV20-1 combines with J gene TRBJ2-6; D is ambiguous. CDR3 length: 15 amino acids. Germline assignment: CDR1 DFQATT and CDR2 SNEGSKA (reference sequence). Trimming pared 1 base from V and 3 bases from J, leaving 10 bases between. The CDR3 region is CSARVKHSGANVLTF. The DNA for the CDR3 is TGCAGTGCTAGAGTCAAACATAGTGGGGCCAACGTCCTGACTTTC.

The sample holds a few counts of this clonotype. The chain links TRBV14 to TRBJ2-1; D is perhaps TRBD2 (5 bases). With 4 bases removed from V and 0 bases from J, the gap between germline ends came to 16 bases. The CDR3 length is 17 residues. Looked up from germline, CDR1 is SGHDN and CDR2 is FVKESK. The CDR3 DNA follows: TGTGCCAGCAGCCCGGATTACGGGATAAGCTCCTACAATGAGCAGTTCTTC. Its protein is CASSPDYGISSYNEQFF.

This clonotype has more than one count but fewer than ten. J is TRBJ2-2 and V is TRBV6-1; D may be TRBD1 (5 bases). Germline assignment: CDR1 MNHNS and CDR2 SASEGT. This CDR3 is built from 11 residues. The V and J ends lost 6 bases and 7 bases respectively, with 6 bases between them. CDR3 coding DNA: TGTGCCAGCAGAGGGGACGGGGAGCTGTTTTTT. Its translation is CASRGDGELFF.

This clonotype showed up just a few times. The rearrangement links TRBV5-1 to TRBJ2-7; 14 bases agree with TRBD2. V lost 1 base to trimming and J lost 6 bases; unmatched junction nucleotides: 6. The CDR3 consists of 16 residues. The germline gives CDR1 SGHRS, CDR2 YFSETQ. CDR3 DNA: TGCGCCAGCAGCTTGCGACTAGCGGGAGGGCCGGGCGAGCAGTACTTC. This codes for CASSLRLAGGPGEQYF.

This clonotype showed up many times. J is TRBJ1-1 and V is TRBV28, with D perhaps TRBD1 (6 bases). Germline assignment: CDR1 MDHEN and CDR2 SYDVKM. The ends were cut back, 6 bases at V and 1 base at J, with 18 bases in the middle. The CDR3 spans 16 residues. CDR3 in DNA: TGTGCCAGCAGGAGTTTTCAAGGGGGGGGGAACACTGAAGCTTTCTTT. It specifies CASRSFQGGGNTEAFF.

This clonotype has a count of ten or more. For the CDR3, the DNA is TGTGCCAGCAGCCCCCTAGCGGGAGTACGGTACAATGAGCAGTTCTTC. Encoded protein: CASSPLAGVRYNEQFF. V usage is TRBV7-8 and J usage is TRBJ2-1; 10 nucleotides match TRBD2. Trimming at V came to 5 bases and at J to 4 bases, leaving 8 bases not matched to a gene. The CDR3 is 16 amino acids. The V gene's germline CDR1 is SGHVS and CDR2 FQNEAQ.

At least ten counts were recorded for this clonotype. The chain carries TRBV2 and TRBJ2-7; D remains ambiguous. Germline-derived CDR1 and CDR2 are SNHLY and FYNNEI. CDR3 length: 14 amino acids. V dropped 8 bases and J dropped 0 bases, with 14 bases sitting between them. CDR3 in amino acids: CASGRDAGSYEQYF. The CDR3 nucleotides are TGTGCCAGCGGAAGGGATGCTGGCTCCTACGAGCAGTACTTC.

This clonotype was found many times. The chain recombines TRBV7-8 with TRBJ1-4, with D maybe TRBD1 (5 bases). The CDR3 contains 14 residues. The germline gives CDR1 SGHVS, CDR2 FQNEAQ. Trimming stripped 5 bases from V and 5 bases from J, with 12 bases between. The CDR3 spells CASSQGRLNEKLFF. In DNA, the CDR3 is TGTGCCAGCAGCCAGGGACGGCTAAATGAAAAACTGTTTTTT.

This clonotype was counted ten times or more. The chain links TRBV28 to TRBJ1-2; D is possibly TRBD1 (6 bases). This CDR3 contains 10 residues. Per the germline V gene, CDR1 is MDHEN and CDR2 is SYDVKM. The V end lost 9 bases, the J end lost 7 bases, and 9 bases lay between the germline ends. The CDR3 DNA follows: TGTGCCAGTCACAGGGTTGGCTACACCTTC. Translating gives CASHRVGYTF.

This clonotype was seen a handful of times. The genes are TRBV7-8 and TRBJ1-5; D gene uncertain. Trimming removed 2 bases from V and 0 bases from J, with 8 bases in between. CDR1 and CDR2 from the germline V gene are SGHVS and FQNEAQ. This CDR3 is 15 amino acids long. The CDR3 spells CASSLNRYSNQPQHF. In DNA, the CDR3 is TGTGCCAGCAGCTTAAATAGGTATAGCAATCAGCCCCAGCATTTT.

The rearrangement joins TRBV7-8 to TRBJ2-3, with 12 bases that match TRBD2. The junction had 5 bases not matched to a gene; V was cut back by 5 bases and J by 5 bases. The CDR3 contains 15 residues. Germline V gives CDR1 SGHVS, CDR2 FQNEAQ. This CDR3 reads CASSPPGLAGDTQYF. Written as DNA, the CDR3 is TGTGCCAGCAGCCCCCCGGGACTAGCGGGAGATACGCAGTATTTT.

In its sample, this clonotype was seen many times. The chain couples TRBV27 to TRBJ2-7, with D possibly being TRBD2 (6 bases). CDR1 MNHEY and CDR2 SMNVEV come from the germline V gene (reference sequence). V lost 2 bases, J lost 1 base, and 9 bases lay in between. CDR3 length: 14 amino acids. CDR3 region: CASSLRGWSYEQYF. The CDR3, as DNA: TGTGCCAGCAGTTTACGGGGGTGGTCCTACGAGCAGTACTTC.

The chain has TRBV7-9 and TRBJ1-4, with D possibly being TRBD1 (6 bases). This CDR3 region has 13 residues. Germline-derived CDR1 and CDR2 are SEHNR and FQNEAQ (reference sequence). The ends were cut back, 5 bases at V and 7 bases at J, with 11 bases in the middle. CDR3: CASSDRTVEKLFF. Here the CDR3 DNA reads TGTGCCAGCAGCGATCGGACAGTTGAAAAACTGTTTTTT.

This clonotype was counted at least ten times. This chain uses TRBV6-1 with TRBJ1-2; possible D gene TRBD1, 5 bases. The CDR3 is 17 residues long. Trimming cost V 4 bases and J 0 bases, with 18 bases left between them. Germline V gene sequence: CDR1 MNHNS, CDR2 SASEGT. CDR3 sequence (DNA): TGTGCCAGCAGTGTTTGGCTTGGAGACAGCACTAACTATGGCTACACCTTC. Its protein product is CASSVWLGDSTNYGYTF.

This rearrangement joins TRBV5-1 to TRBJ2-5; D not resolved. Germline V gene sequence: CDR1 SGHRS, CDR2 YFSETQ. V was shortened by 4 bases and J by 5 bases, with 12 bases between the two germline ends. This CDR3 is built from 13 residues. CDR3 protein: CASSPNVFETQYF. CDR3 DNA: TGCGCCAGCAGCCCGAATGTATTCGAGACCCAGTACTTC.

In this sample, this clonotype turned up many times. The chain is built from TRBV7-8 and TRBJ2-5; either TRBD1 or TRBD2 may supply D (5 bases each). V was cut by 5 bases and J by 5 bases, with 18 bases left in between. The CDR3 covers 15 residues. Germline V gene sequence: CDR1 SGHVS, CDR2 FQNEAQ. The CDR3 region is CASSALGTVRETQYF. CDR3 nucleotide sequence: TGTGCCAGCAGCGCCCTGGGGACGGTCCGGGAGACCCAGTACTTC.

The chain is built from TRBV29-1 and TRBJ2-7, with 14 positions matching TRBD2. Germline values: CDR1 SQVTM, CDR2 ANQGSEA. The CDR3 is made up of 13 amino acids. Unmatched junction bases numbered 5, after V lost 7 bases and J lost 6 bases. This chain's CDR3 is CSGRLAGGGEQYF. The CDR3 DNA reads as TGCAGCGGCCGACTAGCGGGAGGGGGCGAGCAGTACTTC.

The CDR3 is CASTPGRLRGFHGYTF. The CDR3 bases are TGTGCCAGCACCCCTGGAAGACTCAGGGGGTTTCATGGCTACACCTTC. The chain has TRBV27 and TRBJ1-2; 7 bases are shared with TRBD1. The CDR3 spans 16 residues. V was pared by 7 bases and J by 6 bases, with 17 bases of the junction left unmatched. CDR1 and CDR2 (germline): MNHEY, SMNVEV (reference sequence).

Many counts were recorded for this clonotype. CDR3 protein: CASSEGENTGELFF. The CDR3 DNA is TGTGCCAGCAGTGAAGGCGAGAACACCGGGGAGCTGTTTTTT. V is TRBV2 and J is TRBJ2-2; D unresolved. This CDR3 is 14 amino acids long. The V and J ends lost 1 base and 1 base respectively, with 4 bases between them. The germline V gene has CDR1 SNHLY and CDR2 FYNNEI.

V usage is TRBV30 and J usage is TRBJ2-7; D not certain. This CDR3 has 13 residues. The ends were cut back, 4 bases at V and 0 bases at J, with 10 bases in the middle. Germline V lookup: CDR1 GTSNPN, CDR2 SVGIG (reference sequence). Here the CDR3 DNA reads TGTGCCTGGAACCGGCAACGCTCCTACGAGCAGTACTTC. Its protein is CAWNRQRSYEQYF.

This clonotype was picked up many times. V usage is TRBV11-2 and J usage is TRBJ2-7; tentative D call: TRBD2 (5 bases). Per germline, CDR1 SGHAT and CDR2 FQNNGV. Trimming cost V 1 base and J 6 bases, with 7 bases left between them. The CDR3 length is 12 residues. CDR3 amino acids: CASSLGAGEQYF. The CDR3 DNA sequence: TGTGCCAGCAGCTTAGGGGCGGGCGAGCAGTACTTC.

This clonotype was counted only a few times. At one end, the junction sequence differs from germline, possibly due to a read error. The V gene is TRBV7-9, the J gene TRBJ2-4, with a tentative D call TRBD2 (6 bases). This CDR3 comprises 18 residues. Germline V gene lookup returns CDR1 SEHNR and CDR2 FQNEAQ (reference sequence). The CDR3, as DNA: TGTGCCAGCGGAAAAGGGGCGGTGAATACACTAGCCAAAAACATTCAGCACTTC. Its translation is CASGKGAVNTLAKNIQHF.

In this sample, this clonotype turned up a few times. The rearrangement links TRBV6-2 or TRBV6-3 to TRBJ2-7, with D uncertain. Per the germline V gene, CDR1 is MNHEY and CDR2 is SVGEGT. This CDR3 is 14 amino acids long. Trimming cost V 0 bases and J 4 bases, with 10 bases left between them. The CDR3 nucleotides are TGTGCCAGCAGTTACTCTGTGGGGAATTACGAGCAGTACTTC. As protein: CASSYSVGNYEQYF.

This clonotype was detected ten times or more. The chain combines TRBV6-5 with TRBJ2-7; 9 nucleotides line up with TRBD2. Germline CDR1 reads MNHEY; CDR2 reads SVGAGI. The ends lost 2 bases at V and 2 bases at J; junction bases unmatched: 13. The CDR3 consists of 18 residues. Here the CDR3 reads CASSYGLAGSSPAYEQYF. CDR3 coding DNA: TGTGCCAGCAGTTACGGGCTAGCGGGAAGTTCCCCGGCCTACGAGCAGTACTTC.

The sample holds a few counts of this clonotype. The rearrangement uses TRBV7-2 and TRBJ1-1; 7 nucleotides match TRBD1. CDR1 is SGHTA and CDR2 is FQGNSA in the germline V gene. J lost 4 bases, V lost 3 bases, and 8 bases had no gene match. The CDR3 is 15 residues long. The CDR3 is CASSFPGGTSTEAFF. CDR3 nucleotide sequence: TGTGCCAGCAGCTTCCCAGGGGGGACGAGCACTGAAGCTTTCTTT.

This clonotype was counted ten times or more. An end of the junction does not agree with germline; a read error may underlie this. V usage is TRBV5-1 and J usage is TRBJ1-1; D is uncertain. The CDR3 consists of 13 residues. The V gene's germline CDR1 is SGHRS and CDR2 YFSETQ. In DNA, the CDR3 is TGTGCCAGCAGTAGAGAAATGAACACTGAAGCTTTCTTT. It specifies CASSREMNTEAFF.

This clonotype was recorded many times. The rearrangement links TRBV27 to TRBJ1-4, with D unclear. The CDR3 runs 16 residues. Trimming removed 4 bases from V and 1 base from J, with 13 bases in between. CDR1 MNHEY and CDR2 SMNVEV come from the germline V gene (reference sequence). The CDR3 DNA is TGTGCCAGCAGTTCGGCCGGGTGGGGAACTAATGAAAAACTGTTTTTT. It is translated as CASSSAGWGTNEKLFF.

The chain uses TRBV7-9 and TRBJ2-7; a weak D match, TRBD1 (6 bases). Between the trimmed V and J ends, which lost 0 bases and 2 bases, there was a span of 14 bases. The CDR3 totals 16 residues. Germline CDR1 reads SEHNR; CDR2 reads FQNEAQ (reference sequence). CDR3 DNA: TGTGCCAGCAGCTTAGCGAGTTGGGACACCGCCTACGAGCAGTACTTC. This gives the protein CASSLASWDTAYEQYF.